One and the same sample provided the 28 T cell receptor beta chains below, sequenced in a study of cytomegalovirus exposure and HLA in healthy donors. Primers included in the PCR were 60 Vbeta and 13 Jbeta primers. Clones were sequenced by immunoSEQ multiplex PCR, and TCRdb holds only the in-frame ones, with some missing. The sample yields 95,000 to 120,000 clones, over 75% seen once. Sequencing used PBMCs. Receptors were obtained from a woman younger than 35 in good health and CMV-seronegative.

The table lists this clone with a count of one. The chain is built from TRBV28 and TRBJ2-4, with a tentative D call TRBD2 (6 bases). This CDR3 has 15 amino acids. Germline assignment: CDR1 MDHEN and CDR2 SYDVKM. V was pared by 6 bases and J by 0 bases, with 12 bases between. The CDR3 sequence is CASSEAGLAKNIQYF. The CDR3, as DNA: TGTGCCAGCAGCGAAGCGGGTCTAGCCAAAAACATTCAGTACTTC.

The chain employs TRBV9 and TRBJ2-3; weak D call: TRBD2 (6 bases). The V gene's germline CDR1 is SGDLS and CDR2 YYNGEE. The CDR3 contains 16 residues. Between the trimmed V and J ends, which lost 3 bases and 2 bases, there was a span of 16 bases. CDR3 protein: CASSAIGGANTDTQYF. The CDR3 DNA reads as TGTGCCAGCAGCGCGATTGGCGGGGCGAACACAGATACGCAGTATTTT.

The chain links TRBV7-8 to TRBJ2-3; 10 bases match TRBD2. CDR3 length: 15 residues. Germline loops: CDR1 SGHVS, CDR2 FQNEAQ. V was pared by 5 bases and J by 2 bases, with 4 bases of the junction left unmatched. The CDR3 here is CASSRTSGYTDTQYF. CDR3 nucleotide sequence: TGTGCCAGCAGCCGGACTAGCGGATACACAGATACGCAGTATTTT.

This clone was counted once. This sequence joins TRBV18 and TRBJ1-2; perhaps TRBD1 as D (6 bases). Deletions cut 6 bases from V and 4 bases from J, with 12 bases between. Germline CDR1 and CDR2: KGHSH and LQKENI. The CDR3 is made up of 13 amino acids. Written as DNA, the CDR3 is TGTGCCAGCTCGCCTGACAGGATCTATGGCTACACCTTC. It yields the protein CASSPDRIYGYTF. The full variable domain, its missing parts supplied by reference TRBV18 and TRBJ1-2, is NAGVMQNPRHLVRRRGQEARLRCSPMKGHSHVYWYRQLPEEGLKFMVYLQKENIIDESGMPKERFSAEFPKEGPSILRIQQVVRGDSAAYFCASSPDRIYGYTFGSGTRLTVV.

The rearrangement uses TRBV5-4 and TRBJ2-1; TRBD1 aligns across 7 bases. V gave up 0 bases and J gave up 1 base; unmatched junction bases: 1. Germline lookup yields CDR1 SGHNT and CDR2 YYREEE (reference sequence). The CDR3 is 15 amino acids. CDR3 bases: TGTGCCAGCAGCTTGGACAGGGGATCCTACAATGAGCAGTTCTTC. This codes for CASSLDRGSYNEQFF. Supplemented by reference TRBV5-4 and TRBJ2-1, the full variable domain reads ETGVTQSPTHLIKTRGQQVTLRCSSQSGHNTVSWYQQALGQGPQFIFQYYREEENGRGNFPPRFSGLQFPNYSSELNVNALELDDSALYLCASSLDRGSYNEQFFGPGTRLTVL.

V gene TRBV11-3 combines with J gene TRBJ2-7; D is ambiguous. The CDR3 contains 13 residues. CDR1 and CDR2 (germline): SGHNT, YENEEA. Trimming stripped 1 base from V and 3 bases from J, with 7 bases between. The CDR3 is CASSLGNYYEQYV. The CDR3 nucleotides read TGTGCCAGCAGCTTAGGTAACTACTACGAGCAGTACGTC.

The chain has TRBV6-4 and TRBJ1-1; D gene uncertain. V was clipped by 2 bases and J by 2 bases, with 6 bases between them. The CDR3 totals 13 residues. Germline CDR1 MRHNA, CDR2 SNTAGT. The CDR3 sequence is CASSDQENTEAFF. In nucleotides, the CDR3 is TGTGCCAGCAGTGACCAGGAAAACACTGAAGCTTTCTTT.

The CDR3 DNA sequence: TGTGCCAGCAGTTTGTTAGCGGGAGATGTTAACGAGCAGTACTTC. Protein: CASSLLAGDVNEQYF. V usage is TRBV28 and J usage is TRBJ2-7; 9 bases match TRBD2. Germline assignment: CDR1 MDHEN and CDR2 SYDVKM. J lost 5 bases, V lost 3 bases, and 8 bases had no gene match. There are 15 residues in the CDR3.

This chain links TRBV7-8 with TRBJ1-5, with 8 bases aligning to TRBD1. This CDR3 contains 16 residues. Trimming at V came to 2 bases and at J to 4 bases, leaving 7 bases not matched to a gene. CDR1 is SGHVS and CDR2 is FQNEAQ in the germline V gene. CDR3 residues: CASSLRGGTGNQPQHF. In DNA form, the CDR3 reads TGTGCCAGCAGCTTACGAGGGGGGACAGGTAATCAGCCCCAGCATTTT.

This clone was observed once. The chain combines TRBV30 with TRBJ1-1; D unclear. The V gene's germline CDR1 is GTSNPN and CDR2 SVGIG (reference sequence). This CDR3 contains 13 residues. V was pared by 2 bases and J by 0 bases, with 7 bases between. DNA of the CDR3: TGTGCCTGGAGTCATAGCTTGAACACTGAAGCTTTCTTT. Its translation: CAWSHSLNTEAFF.

The chain recombines TRBV25-1 with TRBJ2-5; a possible D gene is TRBD1 (5 bases). The length of the CDR3 is 16 residues. Germline V lookup: CDR1 MGHDK, CDR2 SYGVNS. V was trimmed by 7 bases and J by 3 bases, leaving 21 bases between them. The CDR3 loop reads CASNENLGVSEETQYF. CDR3 DNA: TGTGCCAGCAACGAAAATTTAGGGGTGTCGGAAGAGACCCAGTACTTC.

The rearrangement uses TRBV27 and TRBJ2-3; TRBD2 matches at 8 bases. After removal of 5 bases from V and 3 bases from J, the junction contained 7 bases not matched to a gene. Per germline, CDR1 MNHEY and CDR2 SMNVEV (reference sequence). This CDR3 has 15 amino acids. CDR3: CASSPRVAGTDTQYF. CDR3 sequence (DNA): TGTGCCAGCAGTCCCCGGGTAGCGGGAACAGATACGCAGTATTTT.

The J gene is TRBJ2-1, the V gene TRBV12-5; 8 nucleotides match TRBD2. Germline CDR1 LGHNT, CDR2 FRNRAP. The ends lost 5 bases at V and 2 bases at J; junction bases unmatched: 11. The CDR3 runs 17 residues. This CDR3 is CASGIVPSGGAYNEQFF. The CDR3 DNA sequence: TGTGCTAGTGGTATAGTCCCCTCCGGGGGGGCCTACAATGAGCAGTTCTTC.

The chain uses TRBV30 and TRBJ1-2; 8 bases agree with TRBD1. The CDR3 covers 16 residues. V was clipped by 4 bases and J by 6 bases; unmatched bases: 16. Germline CDR1 GTSNPN, CDR2 SVGIG (reference sequence). Here the CDR3 reads CAWTVLGRGRLHGYTF. The DNA for the CDR3 is TGTGCCTGGACCGTCCTCGGCAGGGGGCGTTTGCATGGCTACACCTTC.

V usage is TRBV6-5 and J usage is TRBJ2-3, with a tentative D call TRBD1 (6 bases). This CDR3 comprises 15 residues. Per germline, CDR1 MNHEY and CDR2 SVGAGI. Between the trimmed V and J ends, which lost 4 bases and 5 bases, there was a span of 16 bases. The CDR3 reads CASSFNGRGRDTQYF. The CDR3 DNA sequence: TGTGCCAGCAGTTTCAATGGTAGGGGGAGAGATACGCAGTATTTT.

This clone came up a few times. V is TRBV5-6 and J is TRBJ2-7, with 8 nucleotides matching TRBD1. Per the germline V gene, CDR1 is SGHDT and CDR2 is YYEEEE. V gave up 4 bases and J gave up 3 bases; unmatched junction bases: 3. The CDR3 length is 13 residues. CDR3: CASSEGTGYEQYV. DNA of the CDR3: TGTGCCAGCAGCGAGGGGACAGGCTACGAGCAGTACGTC.

This chain connects TRBV4-1 to TRBJ2-1, with D maybe TRBD2 (6 bases). The germline gives CDR1 MGHRA, CDR2 YSYEKL. Trimming cost V 6 bases and J 6 bases, with 15 bases left between them. The CDR3 has 14 residues. CDR3 coding DNA: TGCGCCAGCAGACAATCCGGGACTCTCAATGAGCAGTTCTTC. Its protein product is CASRQSGTLNEQFF.

The chain carries TRBV27 and TRBJ1-1, with a tentative D call TRBD1 (6 bases). There are 15 residues in the CDR3. Trimming cost V 3 bases and J 5 bases, with 16 bases left between them. Germline lookup yields CDR1 MNHEY and CDR2 SMNVEV (reference sequence). The CDR3 DNA reads as TGTGCCAGCAGTTTGTCAATTACCAGGGGTACTGAAGCTTTCTTT. Translation: CASSLSITRGTEAFF.

A single count supports this clone. The gene calls are TRBV29-1 and TRBJ2-3, with TRBD2 identical over 7 bases. The CDR3 spans 11 residues. The ends lost 5 bases at V and 6 bases at J; junction bases unmatched: 2. Germline V gene sequence: CDR1 SQVTM, CDR2 ANQGSEA. CDR3 coding DNA: TGCAGCGTTTGGGGGGGGGATACGCAGTATTTT. This gives the protein CSVWGGDTQYF.

DNA for the CDR3: TGCAGCGTCCAGGGCCCTGTAGAGTACACTGAAGCTTTCTTT. This translates into CSVQGPVEYTEAFF. The chain joins TRBV29-1 to TRBJ1-1, with D possibly TRBD1 on 5 matching bases. Trimming shortened V by 6 bases and J by 3 bases, and 17 bases separated the two germline ends. The CDR3 is 14 residues long. Germline V gene data show CDR1 as SQVTM and CDR2 as ANQGSEA.

The J gene is TRBJ2-2, the V gene TRBV2; possibly TRBD2 for D (7 bases). The CDR3 is 16 residues long. Germline CDR1 is SNHLY and CDR2 is FYNNEI. The V and J ends lost 5 bases and 0 bases respectively, with 13 bases between them. The CDR3 DNA follows: TGTGCCAGCAGTCAATGGGGGGGGCCGAACACCGGGGAGCTGTTTTTT. Its translation: CASSQWGGPNTGELFF.

This chain connects TRBV5-1 to TRBJ2-3; perhaps TRBD2 as D (6 bases). Per the germline V gene, CDR1 is SGHRS and CDR2 is YFSETQ. There are 14 residues in the CDR3. V lost 0 bases to trimming and J lost 2 bases, with 7 bases between them. For the CDR3, the DNA is TGCGCCAGCAGCTTGGGACTAGTCACAGATACGCAGTATTTT. This translates into CASSLGLVTDTQYF.

The chain is built from TRBV2 and TRBJ2-3, with 9 nucleotides matching TRBD1. There are 12 residues in the CDR3. The V gene end was trimmed by 6 bases and the J gene end by 8 bases; junction bases not matched to a gene: 3. Germline-derived CDR1 and CDR2 are SNHLY and FYNNEI. In nucleotides, the CDR3 is TGTGCCAGCAGCAGACAGGGGGGTACGCAGTATTTT. Its protein product is CASSRQGGTQYF.

The table lists this clone with a count of one. The chain couples TRBV19 to TRBJ2-1, with a weak D call TRBD2 (6 bases). The germline V and J ends were trimmed by 9 bases and 2 bases, with 14 bases remaining between them. Germline V gives CDR1 LNHDA, CDR2 SQIVND (reference sequence). There are 14 residues in the CDR3. CDR3 coding DNA: TGTGCCAGCGGCGGGACTCGTACCTACAATGAGCAGTTCTTC. Translation: CASGGTRTYNEQFF.

The chain joins TRBV27 to TRBJ1-4, with TRBD1 matching 9 bases. Germline V gene sequence: CDR1 MNHEY, CDR2 SMNVEV (reference sequence). J was trimmed by 8 bases and V by 6 bases; bases with no gene match: 7. The CDR3 has 14 amino acids. The CDR3 loop reads CASRSDRGSEKLFF. CDR3 nucleotide sequence: TGTGCCAGCAGATCGGACAGGGGAAGCGAAAAACTGTTTTTT.

The V call is TRBV4-3, the J call TRBJ1-2, with TRBD1 as a possible D gene (6 bases). The V gene lost 0 bases and the J gene lost 8 bases, with 10 bases spanning the gap. Germline values: CDR1 LGHNA, CDR2 YSLEER. The CDR3 is made up of 13 amino acids. The CDR3 is CASSQDLGAGYTF. The CDR3 DNA follows: TGCGCCAGCAGCCAAGATCTGGGGGCCGGCTACACCTTC.

V is TRBV5-6 and J is TRBJ2-1; 8 bases are shared with TRBD2. After removal of 2 bases from V and 0 bases from J, the junction contained 1 base not matched to a gene. Germline V gives CDR1 SGHDT, CDR2 YYEEEE. There are 15 residues in the CDR3. CDR3 amino acids: CASSLLAASYNEQFF. The CDR3 DNA is TGTGCCAGCAGCTTACTAGCGGCCTCCTACAATGAGCAGTTCTTC.

This clone has a handful of counts. The V gene is TRBV7-2, the J gene TRBJ1-2; 7 nucleotides align to TRBD1. J was trimmed by 3 bases and V by 1 base; bases with no gene match: 2. The CDR3 spans 14 residues. Germline CDR1 is SGHTA and CDR2 is FQGNSA. CDR3 bases: TGTGCCAGCAGCTTAGGCGGACAGGACTATGGCTACACCTTC. It yields the protein CASSLGGQDYGYTF.